The clone carrying this T cell receptor beta chain was counted ten times or more. Time point described: newly diagnosed GD, antithyroid drugs for less than 3 months. RNA from PBMCs was the source of the TCR library. American Thyroid Association guidelines were used to diagnose Graves' disease. The data are from a study of regulatory T cells in long-lasting Graves disease. Trimming removed 7 bases at V and 0 bases at J, with 10 bases between. In germline, CDR1 is MNHNS, CDR2 SASEGT. The CDR3 loop spans 14 amino acids. Construction of TCR beta libraries relied on iRepertoire HTBI primers and on Arm-PCR targeting CDR3 regions. MiXCR was run by TCRdb on the multiplex PCR reads, yielding one entry per CDR3 protein. There are about 620,000 distinct CDR3 sequences in the sample; about 15% occur only once, and 18% lies in the top ten. A further study also used this sample, focusing on T cells in Graves' hyperthyroidism and ophthalmopathy.

The receptor's source is a woman aged 25 to 45 with Graves disease. Specimen: peripheral blood mononuclear cells (PBMCs), collected at new diagnosis, from a patient treated with antithyroid drugs. The chain employs TRBV6-1 and TRBJ1-5, with D uncertain. CDR3 protein: CASTVGDSNQPQHF. The CDR3 DNA sequence: TGTGCCAGCACCGTTGGAGATAGCAATCAGCCCCAGCATTTT.